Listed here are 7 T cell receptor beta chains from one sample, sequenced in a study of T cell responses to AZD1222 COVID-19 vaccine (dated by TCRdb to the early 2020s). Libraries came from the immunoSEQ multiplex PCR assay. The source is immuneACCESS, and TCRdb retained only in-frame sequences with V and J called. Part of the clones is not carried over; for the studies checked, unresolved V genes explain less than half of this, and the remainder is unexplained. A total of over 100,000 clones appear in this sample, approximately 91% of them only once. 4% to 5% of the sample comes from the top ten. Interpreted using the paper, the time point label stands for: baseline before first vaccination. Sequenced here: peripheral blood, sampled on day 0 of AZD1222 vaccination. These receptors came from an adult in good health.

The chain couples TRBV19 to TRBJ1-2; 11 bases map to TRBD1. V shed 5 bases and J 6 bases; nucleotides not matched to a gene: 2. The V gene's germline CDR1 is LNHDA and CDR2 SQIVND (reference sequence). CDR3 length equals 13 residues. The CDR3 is CASSGQGAHGYTF. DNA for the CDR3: TGTGCCAGTAGTGGACAGGGGGCGCATGGCTACACCTTC.

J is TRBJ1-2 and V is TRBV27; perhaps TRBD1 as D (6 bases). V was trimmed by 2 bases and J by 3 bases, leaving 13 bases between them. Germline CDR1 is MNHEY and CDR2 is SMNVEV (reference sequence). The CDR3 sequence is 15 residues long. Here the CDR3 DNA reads TGTGCCAGCAGTTTAAAACTAGGGGGTCACTATGGCTACACCTTC. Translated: CASSLKLGGHYGYTF.

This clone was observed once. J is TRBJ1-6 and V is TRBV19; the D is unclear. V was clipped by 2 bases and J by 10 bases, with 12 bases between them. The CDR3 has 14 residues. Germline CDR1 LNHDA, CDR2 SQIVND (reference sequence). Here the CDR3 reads CASSIQGLGSPLHF. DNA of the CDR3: TGTGCCAGTAGTATACAAGGACTAGGGTCACCCCTCCACTTT. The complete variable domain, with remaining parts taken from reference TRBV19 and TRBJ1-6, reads DGGITQSPKYLFRKEGQNVTLSCEQNLNHDAMYWYRQDPGQGLRLIYYSQIVNDFQKGDIAEGYSVSREKKESFPLTVTSAQKNPTAFYLCASSIQGLGSPLHFGNGTRLTVT.

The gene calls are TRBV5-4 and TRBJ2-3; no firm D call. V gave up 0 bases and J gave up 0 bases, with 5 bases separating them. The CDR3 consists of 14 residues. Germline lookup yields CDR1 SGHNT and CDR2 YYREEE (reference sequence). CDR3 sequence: CASSLGLSTDTQYF. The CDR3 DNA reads TGTGCCAGCAGCTTGGGTCTGAGCACAGATACGCAGTATTTT.

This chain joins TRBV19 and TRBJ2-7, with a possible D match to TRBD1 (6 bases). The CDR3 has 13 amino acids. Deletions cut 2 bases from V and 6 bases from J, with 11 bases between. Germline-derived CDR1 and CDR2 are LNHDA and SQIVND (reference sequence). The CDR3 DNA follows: TGTGCCAGTAGTATAACAGGGCGAAGCGAGCAGTACTTC. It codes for CASSITGRSEQYF.

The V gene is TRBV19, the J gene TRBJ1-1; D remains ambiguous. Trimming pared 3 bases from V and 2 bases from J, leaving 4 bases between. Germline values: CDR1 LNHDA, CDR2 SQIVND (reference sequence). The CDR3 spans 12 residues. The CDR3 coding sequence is TGTGCCAGTAGTATCAAAAACACTGAAGCTTTCTTT. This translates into CASSIKNTEAFF.

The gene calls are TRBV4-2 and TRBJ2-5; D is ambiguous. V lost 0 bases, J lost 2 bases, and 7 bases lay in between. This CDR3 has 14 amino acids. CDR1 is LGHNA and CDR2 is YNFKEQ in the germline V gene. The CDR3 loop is CASSQEDLQETQYF. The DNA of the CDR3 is TGTGCCAGCAGCCAAGAGGACCTTCAAGAGACCCAGTACTTC.